This T cell receptor (beta chain) stems from a study of control samples from healthy donors and cancer patients. Here immunoSEQ multiplex PCR was the method, and the copy in TCRdb shows in-frame clones only, minus some. The sample shows tens of thousands of clones, about 89% of them seen only once. The sample holds a few counts of this clone. The CDR3 is 13 residues long. V was clipped by 1 base and J by 4 bases, with 7 bases between them. Looked up from germline, CDR1 is MDHEN and CDR2 is SYDVKM. This TCR was sampled from a young woman in good health. The sample consisted of blood. The chain has TRBV28 and TRBJ1-1; D gene ambiguous. The CDR3 DNA is TGTGCCAGCAGTTTATATGTGGCCACTGAAGCTTTCTTT. Translated: CASSLYVATEAFF. The full variable domain, completed using reference TRBV28 and TRBJ1-1, is DVKVTQSSRYLVKRTGEKVFLECVQDMDHENMFWYRQDPGLGLRLIYFSYDVKMKEKGDIPEGYSVSREKKERFSLILESASTNQTSMYLCASSLYVATEAFFGQGTRLTVV.